This entry is about one TCR beta chain. The sample comes from a study of blood T cell repertoires in COVID-19. Looking at the study overall: From T cells, B-cell-depleted T cells, or PBMCs came the material, which was cDNA or gDNA.

The CDR3 spans 14 residues. With 3 bases clipped from V and 5 bases from J, the junction kept 3 bases outside the gene matches. Germline V gene lookup returns CDR1 SEHNR and CDR2 FQNEAQ (reference sequence). Everyone who took part was about 18 to 90 years old, and they came from about two dozen US areas. Cohort assignment relied on participant-reported clinical history. TCRdb's copy holds only in-frame clones and misses some; the assay was immunoSEQ multiplex PCR. Among about 500,000 clones listed, 87% were seen once. The sequenced sample was PBMCs or T cells enriched from blood (not recorded which). This rearrangement joins TRBV7-9 to TRBJ1-4, with 7 bases identical to TRBD1. The sequence was collected from a young woman who had recovered from COVID-19. CDR3 DNA sequence: TGTGCCAGCAGCTTGGGGACAGCGAATGAAAAACTGTTTTTT. Its protein product is CASSLGTANEKLFF.